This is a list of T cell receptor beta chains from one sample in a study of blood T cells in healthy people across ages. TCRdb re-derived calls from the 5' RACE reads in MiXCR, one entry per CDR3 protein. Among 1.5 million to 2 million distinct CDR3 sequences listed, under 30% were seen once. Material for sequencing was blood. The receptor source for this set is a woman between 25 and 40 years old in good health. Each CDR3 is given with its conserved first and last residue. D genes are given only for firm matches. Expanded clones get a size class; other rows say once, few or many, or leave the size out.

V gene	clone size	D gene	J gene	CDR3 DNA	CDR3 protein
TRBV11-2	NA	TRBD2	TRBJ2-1	TGTGCCAGCAGCCCCTGGACTAGCGGTCCCGGGAATGAGCAGTTCTTC	CASSPWTSGPGNEQFF
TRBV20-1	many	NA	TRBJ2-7	TGCAGTGCCACCGACAGGGAGGGCTACGAGCAGTACTTC	CSATDREGYEQYF
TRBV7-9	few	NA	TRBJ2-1	TGTGCCAGCAGTCGGGGGTCGGGGGGCCACAATGAGCAGTTCTTC	CASSRGSGGHNEQFF
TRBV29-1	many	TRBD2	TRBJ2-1	TGCAGCGTGCTAGCGGGAGGGTCCTACAATGAGCAGTTCTTC	CSVLAGGSYNEQFF
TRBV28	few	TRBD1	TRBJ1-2	TGTGCCAGCAGTCCCACCAGGACAGGGTATGGCTACACCTTC	CASSPTRTGYGYTF
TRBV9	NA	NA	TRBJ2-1	TGTGCCAGCAGCGTAGACCCCAGTTACAATGAGCAGTTCTTC	CASSVDPSYNEQFF
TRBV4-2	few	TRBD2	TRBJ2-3	TGTGCCAGCAGCCAAGACACTAGCGGGGGGGCAGTGGAAGATACGCAGTATTTT	CASSQDTSGGAVEDTQYF
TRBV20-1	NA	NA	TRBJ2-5	TGCAGTGCTAGAGATTGGGGGGCGGGGCCCGAGACCCAGTACTTC	CSARDWGAGPETQYF
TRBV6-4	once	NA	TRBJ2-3	TGTGCCAGCAGTGACACCGGGGAAGGGGCAGATACGCAGTATTTT	CASSDTGEGADTQYF
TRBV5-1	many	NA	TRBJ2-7	TGCGCCAGCAGCTTATCTCCCGCGGGACGGTACTACGAGCAGTACTTC	CASSLSPAGRYYEQYF
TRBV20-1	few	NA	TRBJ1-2	TGCAGTGTCACCGGCGGAGTTGTCTATGGCTACACCTTC	CSVTGGVVYGYTF
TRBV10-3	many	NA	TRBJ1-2	TGTGCCATCAGTGAGTCCTTGGCAGTTAAGTGGGATGGCTACACCTTC	CAISESLAVKWDGYTF
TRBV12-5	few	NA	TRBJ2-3	TGTGCTAGTGGTTTGGTAAAACAGGCTGGCACAGATACGCAGTATTTT	CASGLVKQAGTDTQYF
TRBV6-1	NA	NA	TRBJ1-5	TGTGCCAGCAGTGAGGGGATCCTTAACCAGCCCCAGCATTTT	CASSEGILNQPQHF
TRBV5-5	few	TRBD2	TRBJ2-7	TGTGCCAGCAGCTTGTATCGGGGAGGGCGGGCAAGCTCCTACGAGCAGTACTTC	CASSLYRGGRASSYEQYF
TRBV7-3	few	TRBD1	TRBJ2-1	TGTGCCAGCACCGACAGGGGGAGCGATGAGCAGTTCTTC	CASTDRGSDEQFF
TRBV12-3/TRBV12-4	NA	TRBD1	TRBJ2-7	TGTGCCAGCAGTACCGGGACAGGGCCCCGCGAGCAGTACTTC	CASSTGTGPREQYF
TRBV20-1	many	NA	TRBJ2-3	TGCAGTGCTAGAGATGACCCCGGAGGCACAGATACGCAGTATTTT	CSARDDPGGTDTQYF
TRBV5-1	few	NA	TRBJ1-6	TGCGCCAGCAGCTTGGAGGCGGACGGCAGTTCACCCCTCCACTTT	CASSLEADGSSPLHF
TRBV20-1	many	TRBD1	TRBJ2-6	TGCAGTGCTAGTACCTTGGGACAGACCTCTGGGGCCAACGTCCTGACTTTC	CSASTLGQTSGANVLTF
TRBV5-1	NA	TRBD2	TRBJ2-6	TGCGCCAGCAGCCCCGGACTAGCGGGAAGGGGCTCTGGGGCCAACGTCCTGACTTTC	CASSPGLAGRGSGANVLTF
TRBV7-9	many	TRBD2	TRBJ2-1	TGTGCCAGCAGCACTTGGGGGGGAGTCGGGAATGAGCAGTTCTTC	CASSTWGGVGNEQFF
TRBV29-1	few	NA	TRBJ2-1	TGCAGCGTTGAGGGAGTAGCCCTAAGCTCCTACAATGAGCAGTTCTTC	CSVEGVALSSYNEQFF
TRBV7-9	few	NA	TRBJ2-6	TGTGCCAGCAGTTGGGACACCCCTGGGGCCAACGTCCTGACTTTC	CASSWDTPGANVLTF
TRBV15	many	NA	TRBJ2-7	TGTGCCACCAGCATGGGTCAGGGTATCGACGAGCAGTACTTC	CATSMGQGIDEQYF
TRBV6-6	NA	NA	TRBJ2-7	TGTGCCAGCAGTTACGAGGCAGACTACGAGCAGTACTTC	CASSYEADYEQYF
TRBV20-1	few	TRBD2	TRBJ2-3	TGCAGTGCTTTACTAGCGGGACCAGATACGCAGTATTTT	CSALLAGPDTQYF
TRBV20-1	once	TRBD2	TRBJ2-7	TGCAGTGCTAGTGTTGTGACTAGCGGTACCTACGAGCAGTACTTC	CSASVVTSGTYEQYF
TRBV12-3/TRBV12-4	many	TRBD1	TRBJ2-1	TGTGCCAGCACCCCAACCGGGACAGGGGGCGATGAGCAGTTCTTC	CASTPTGTGGDEQFF
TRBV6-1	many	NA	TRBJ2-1	TGTGCCAGCAGTGAAATGACACCGGGGCCTACAATCCCGTTTAAGCAGTTCTTC	CASSEMTPGPTIPFKQFF
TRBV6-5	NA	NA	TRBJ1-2	TGTGCCAGCAGTTACCCAGGGCATGGCTACACCTTC	CASSYPGHGYTF
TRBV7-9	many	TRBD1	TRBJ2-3	TGTGCCAGCAGCGTAGGAGGACAGGCGCCGCAGTATTTT	CASSVGGQAPQYF
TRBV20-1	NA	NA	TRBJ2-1	TGCAGTGCTAAGGCGGGCGAGCAGTTCTTC	CSAKAGEQFF
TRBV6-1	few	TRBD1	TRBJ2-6	TGTGCCAGCAGTCAAGAGTCCCGGGACAGGGTTCGTGGGGCCAACGTCCTGACTTTC	CASSQESRDRVRGANVLTF
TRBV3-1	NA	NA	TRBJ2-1	TGTGCCAGCAGCCAATCCGTAGATGAGCAGTTCTTC	CASSQSVDEQFF
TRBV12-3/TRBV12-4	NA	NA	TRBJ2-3	TGTGCCAGCAGTCCCGACAGGAGGTTTACAGATACGCAGTATTTT	CASSPDRRFTDTQYF